A selection of T cell receptor beta chains follows, all from one sample in a study of shared clonotypes between healthy human individuals. Data came from immunoSEQ multiplex PCR; TCRdb stores just in-frame clones and leaves some out. Of approximately 1.1 million clones in the sample, around 78% were seen once. Specimen: memory CD4+ T cells from PBMCs. Every receptor here comes from a man aged 18 to 29 in good health. Some clones in this sample may be carry-over from other donors' samples. CDR3s include the opening cysteine and the closing phenylalanine or tryptophan. The D gene is left open where the match is weak. Only part of the rows carry a size: once, few, many, or a class if the clone is expanded.

clone_size j_call d_call v_call cdr3_length cdr3_aa cdr3_nt
few TRBJ2-5 . TRBV7-9 14 CASSLSVLRETQYF TGTGCCAGCAGCTTATCGGTGTTAAGAGAGACCCAGTACTTC
. TRBJ2-5 TRBD2 TRBV9 16 CASSVDPSGMGETQYF TGTGCCAGCAGCGTAGACCCGAGCGGGATGGGGGAGACCCAGTACTTC
. TRBJ1-4 . TRBV14 15 CASSRRGATNEKLFF TGTGCCAGCAGCCGGCGGGGAGCAACTAATGAAAAACTGTTTTTT
. TRBJ2-3 TRBD2 TRBV25-1 17 CASSEYRLAGAVDTQYF TGTGCCAGCAGTGAATACAGACTAGCGGGAGCTGTAGATACGCAGTATTTT
. TRBJ1-2 TRBD1 TRBV4-3 16 CASSQLYKQGAHGYTF TGCGCCAGCAGCCAACTATACAAACAGGGGGCTCATGGCTACACCTTC
. TRBJ1-1 TRBD1 TRBV5-1 15 CASSLVGDRRTEAFF TGCGCCAGCAGCTTGGTGGGGGACAGAAGGACTGAAGCTTTCTTT
. TRBJ1-5 . TRBV28 15 CASRQQGYSNQPQHF TGTGCCAGCAGGCAGCAAGGATATAGCAATCAGCCCCAGCATTTT
. TRBJ1-4 . TRBV15 13 CATSRALNEKLFF TGTGCCACCAGCAGAGCTCTTAATGAAAAACTGTTTTTT
. TRBJ2-3 . TRBV6-1 14 CASSGPSVTDTQYF TGTGCCAGCAGTGGGCCCTCCGTCACAGATACGCAGTATTTT
. TRBJ1-1 . TRBV18 16 CASSPLKQELNTEAFF TGTGCCAGCTCACCCCTAAAACAGGAATTGAACACTGAAGCTTTCTTT
. TRBJ2-3 . TRBV6-5 15 CASSYSRPSTDTQYF TGTGCCAGCAGTTACTCGAGACCCTCCACAGATACGCAGTATTTT
. TRBJ1-5 . TRBV5-4 18 CASSLVAGLTYSNQPQHF TGTGCCAGCAGCTTGGTGGCAGGGTTGACCTATAGCAATCAGCCCCAGCATTTT
. TRBJ2-3 TRBD2 TRBV5-1 16 CASSTLAGGPIDTQYF TGCGCCAGCAGCACCCTAGCGGGAGGGCCGATAGATACGCAGTATTTT
. TRBJ1-4 . TRBV6-1 15 CASSDWGYRMEKLFF TGTGCCAGCAGTGATTGGGGGTATAGGATGGAAAAACTGTTTTTT
. TRBJ2-2 TRBD2 TRBV2 15 CASSGAGGPTGELFF TGTGCCAGCAGTGGAGCGGGAGGGCCCACCGGGGAGCTGTTTTTT
few TRBJ1-1 . TRBV28 12 CASKRVSTEAFF TGTGCCAGCAAAAGGGTGTCGACTGAAGCTTTCTTT
. TRBJ2-7 . TRBV9 14 CASKPGLTTYEQYF TGTGCCAGCAAACCGGGACTTACGACCTACGAGCAGTACTTC
. TRBJ2-6 . TRBV19 13 CASSASGANVLTF TGTGCCAGTAGCGCTTCTGGGGCCAACGTCCTGACTTTC
. TRBJ2-2 . TRBV11-2 15 CASRHAGVYTGELFF TGTGCCAGCAGGCATGCAGGGGTTTACACCGGGGAGCTGTTTTTT
. TRBJ1-2 . TRBV10-2 14 CASSELQDSYGYTF TGCGCCAGCAGTGAGTTGCAGGACAGCTATGGCTACACCTTC
. TRBJ1-3 TRBD1 TRBV5-1 15 CASSLGTGVVDTIYF TGCGCCAGCAGCTTGGGGACAGGGGTTGTGGACACCATATATTTT
. TRBJ1-4 . TRBV7-3 15 CASSLIGATNEKLFF TGTGCCAGCAGCTTGATCGGTGCAACTAATGAAAAACTGTTTTTT